This T cell receptor beta chain was retrieved from a study of blood T cells in healthy people across ages. A second roughly 6 to 12 cycle PCR used barcoded and J-beta primers. The yield of each sample was at least 2.5 million CDR3-containing paired-end reads. TCRdb re-called the 5' RACE reads through MiXCR, storing one row per CDR3 protein. The data show around 800,000 distinct CDR3 sequences, under 45% seen once. The J segment lost 1 base and the V segment lost 4 bases, leaving 11 bases of the junction unmatched. The CDR3 spans 17 residues. Germline V gene sequence: CDR1 MGHRA, CDR2 YSYEKL. This clonotype was detected only once.

The sequenced material came from blood. The receptor's source is a man aged 55 to 69 in good health. The genes are TRBV4-1 and TRBJ1-1, with TRBD1 identical over 8 bases. CDR3 nucleotide sequence: TGCGCCAGCAGCCCCACCGGACAGGGAGGCAGGAACACTGAAGCTTTCTTT. It is translated as CASSPTGQGGRNTEAFF.